These T cell receptor beta chains were read from a single sample in a study of cytomegalovirus exposure and HLA in healthy donors. Profiling relied on immunoSEQ multiplex PCR, and the TCRdb table lists in-frame clones only, not all of them. Of tens of thousands of clones listed, 78% are singletons. The material sequenced was PBMCs. The origin of the receptors is a male donor in good health and CMV-seropositive. CDR3s include the opening cysteine and the closing phenylalanine or tryptophan. The D gene is left open where the match is weak. The listing skips clone size in some rows; elsewhere it reads once, few, many or a size class.

size | J | V | D | CDR3 | DNA
- | TRBJ2-3 | TRBV19 | - | CASSSSVKLTDTQYF | TGTGCCAGTAGTAGCTCGGTAAAGCTCACAGATACGCAGTATTTT
- | TRBJ1-1 | TRBV28 | TRBD1 | CASSIPDRVTEAFF | TGTGCCAGCAGTATACCGGACAGGGTGACTGAAGCTTTCTTT
- | TRBJ1-2 | TRBV27 | - | CASSPSQGILYGYTF | TGTGCCAGCAGTCCAAGCCAGGGGATCCTCTATGGCTACACCTTC
- | TRBJ2-3 | TRBV29-1 | TRBD2 | CSAMTSGRASVDTQYF | TGCAGCGCCATGACTAGCGGGAGGGCCAGTGTAGATACGCAGTATTTT
once | TRBJ2-7 | TRBV27 | - | CASSNRGYEQYF | TGTGCCAGCAGCAATCGGGGCTACGAGCAGTACTTC
- | TRBJ2-1 | TRBV29-1 | TRBD2 | CSVGGGSLNEQFF | TGCAGCGTTGGCGGGGGGAGTTTAAATGAGCAGTTCTTC
- | TRBJ2-3 | TRBV19 | - | CASSIVDGGSTDTQYF | TGTGCCAGTAGTATAGTGGACGGGGGAAGCACAGATACGCAGTATTTT
- | TRBJ2-5 | TRBV7-8 | TRBD1 | CASSRTGVETQYF | TGTGCCAGCAGCCGGACAGGGGTAGAGACCCAGTACTTC
- | TRBJ1-6 | TRBV2 | - | CASSENGGKSLSSPLHF | TGTGCCAGCAGTGAAAACGGGGGGAAAAGTTTAAGTTCACCCCTCCACTTT
- | TRBJ1-2 | TRBV2 | - | CASGPGSYGYTF | TGTGCCAGTGGACCAGGGTCCTATGGCTACACCTTC
- | TRBJ2-7 | TRBV27 | TRBD1 | CASRDSPYEQYF | TGTGCCAGCCGGGACAGCCCCTACGAGCAGTACTTC
- | TRBJ1-2 | TRBV28 | TRBD1 | CASSLATGRDGYTF | TGTGCCAGCAGTTTGGCGACAGGGCGGGATGGCTACACCTTC
- | TRBJ1-1 | TRBV18 | - | CASSPLGGYEAFF | TGTGCCAGCTCACCACTGGGAGGATATGAAGCTTTCTTT
- | TRBJ2-2 | TRBV7-9 | - | CASSLLQNTGELFF | TGTGCCAGCAGCTTATTACAGAACACCGGGGAGCTGTTTTTT
- | TRBJ2-7 | TRBV5-1 | - | CASSPSIPIYSEQYF | TGCGCCAGCAGTCCCTCCATTCCCATCTACTCCGAGCAGTACTTC
- | TRBJ1-5 | TRBV19 | TRBD1 | CATYPLGQGGNQPQHF | TGTGCCACCTACCCCCTTGGACAGGGGGGGAATCAGCCCCAGCATTTT
- | TRBJ1-2 | TRBV28 | TRBD1 | CASSIPPPGQGSYYGYTF | TGTGCCAGCAGTATCCCTCCTCCCGGACAGGGTAGTTACTATGGCTACACCTTC
- | TRBJ1-1 | TRBV5-6 | - | CASSVWSLYLNTEAFF | TGTGCCAGCAGCGTGTGGTCGCTGTACTTGAACACTGAAGCTTTCTTT
- | TRBJ1-2 | TRBV7-2 | - | CASSLRGGKDYGYTF | TGTGCCAGCAGCTTACGGGGGGGCAAGGACTATGGCTACACCTTC
- | TRBJ2-5 | TRBV28 | TRBD2 | CASSPTSGGAGWAQYF | TGTGCCAGCAGCCCTACTAGCGGGGGGGCAGGTTGGGCCCAGTACTTC
- | TRBJ2-1 | TRBV19 | - | CASKIKTGYNEQFF | TGTGCCAGTAAAATAAAAACAGGCTACAATGAGCAGTTCTTC
- | TRBJ2-5 | TRBV15 | - | CATSRENREETQYF | TGTGCCACCAGCAGAGAAAACAGGGAAGAGACCCAGTACTTC
once | TRBJ2-7 | TRBV4-1 | - | CASSQKGGGFVEQYF | TGCGCCAGCAGCCAGAAAGGGGGGGGTTTTGTCGAGCAGTACTTC
- | TRBJ2-1 | TRBV7-6 | TRBD2 | CASSSPGLAGDHNEQFF | TGTGCCAGCAGCTCACCGGGACTAGCGGGGGACCACAATGAGCAGTTCTTC
- | TRBJ2-1 | TRBV7-8 | - | CASSLVIRTAHNEQFF | TGTGCCAGCAGCTTAGTGATTCGGACAGCGCACAATGAGCAGTTCTTC
few | TRBJ1-6 | TRBV19 | - | CASKGPGDNSPLHF | TGTGCCAGTAAGGGGCCAGGGGACAATTCACCCCTCCACTTT
- | TRBJ2-6 | TRBV10-2 | - | CASARQDSGANVLTF | TGCGCCAGCGCCCGACAGGACTCTGGGGCCAACGTCCTGACTTTC
- | TRBJ1-4 | TRBV7-8 | TRBD1 | CASSRGTGSEKLFF | TGTGCCAGCAGCCGAGGGACAGGGAGTGAAAAACTGTTTTTT
- | TRBJ1-3 | TRBV18 | - | CASSLTLTDRLSRNTIYF | TGTGCCAGCTCACTAACCCTCACAGACAGGTTGTCTCGAAACACCATATATTTT
- | TRBJ1-1 | TRBV5-1 | - | CASSPGLRRQTNTEAFF | TGCGCCAGCAGCCCGGGACTAAGGAGACAGACGAACACTGAAGCTTTCTTT
- | TRBJ2-1 | TRBV27 | - | CASTGSVYNEQFF | TGTGCCAGCACAGGATCCGTATACAATGAGCAGTTCTTC
once | TRBJ2-7 | TRBV20-1 | - | CSASIVYEQYF | TGCAGTGCGTCGATAGTGTACGAGCAGTACTTC
- | TRBJ2-3 | TRBV7-2 | TRBD2 | CASSLASGGFSTDTQYF | TGTGCCAGCAGCTTAGCTAGCGGGGGTTTTAGCACAGATACGCAGTATTTT
once | TRBJ2-7 | TRBV25-1 | TRBD2 | CASSEGTSFSEQYF | TGTGCCAGCAGTGAAGGGACTAGCTTTTCCGAGCAGTACTTC
- | TRBJ2-3 | TRBV5-8 | - | CASSLYGGTTQYF | TGTGCCAGCAGCTTGTACGGGGGAACGACGCAGTATTTT
- | TRBJ2-2 | TRBV29-1 | - | CSGSTGIDTGELFF | TGCAGCGGATCTACAGGGATAGACACCGGGGAGCTGTTTTTT
- | TRBJ2-5 | TRBV7-3 | - | CASSLGGGRQETQYF | TGTGCCAGCAGCTTAGGTGGAGGGAGACAAGAGACCCAGTACTTC
- | TRBJ2-1 | TRBV30 | TRBD2 | CAWSVRAGGMNEQFF | TGTGCCTGGAGTGTACGAGCGGGAGGAATGAATGAGCAGTTCTTC
- | TRBJ2-1 | TRBV2 | - | CAPIGGRDDRSYNEQFF | TGTGCCCCCATCGGGGGACGAGACGATCGCTCCTACAATGAGCAGTTCTTC
few | TRBJ2-7 | TRBV5-4 | - | CASSLARLSYEQYF | TGTGCCAGCAGCTTGGCTAGATTGTCCTACGAGCAGTACTTC